These 27 T cell receptor beta chains were sequenced from one sample in a study of T cells in Graves' hyperthyroidism and ophthalmopathy. Amplified TCR beta CDR3 regions derived from RNA transcripts. A set of HTBI primers served as the primers for a first-round RT-PCR of the TCR CDR3. TCRdb passed the multiplex PCR reads through MiXCR, listing each CDR3 protein once. The sample consists of about 360,000 distinct CDR3 sequences, roughly 12% of them appearing once. Sequencing input: blood. These receptors all come from a man aged 25-45 years with Graves' hyperthyroidism that later progressed to Graves' ophthalmopathy.

The sample holds a few counts of this clonotype. This sequence joins TRBV10-3 and TRBJ1-6; D not certain. Germline V CDR1 and CDR2: ENHRY, SYGVKD. The CDR3 spans 13 residues. With 6 bases removed from V and 6 bases from J, the gap between germline ends came to 9 bases. The CDR3 protein is CAIRVMGNSPLHF. In DNA, the CDR3 is TGTGCCATCAGAGTGATGGGTAATTCACCCCTCCACTTT.

This clonotype was counted ten times or more. The V call is TRBV20-1, the J call TRBJ2-3; 8 bases fit TRBD2. This CDR3 is 14 amino acids long. Germline lookup yields CDR1 DFQATT and CDR2 SNEGSKA (reference sequence). Unmatched junction bases numbered 7, after V lost 6 bases and J lost 2 bases. CDR3 nucleotide sequence: TGCAGTGCCAGCCGGGGGGGCTTCACAGATACGCAGTATTTT. It is translated as CSASRGGFTDTQYF.

The table lists this clonotype with many counts. The chain links TRBV7-9 to TRBJ1-5; unclear D gene. Germline assignment: CDR1 SEHNR and CDR2 FQNEAQ (reference sequence). The V gene lost 2 bases and the J gene lost 4 bases, with 0 bases spanning the gap. This CDR3 contains 11 residues. CDR3: CASSLNQPQHF. The CDR3, as DNA: TGTGCCAGCAGCTTAAATCAGCCCCAGCATTTT.

This rearrangement joins TRBV18 to TRBJ2-7; no definite D call. The CDR3 sequence is 15 residues long. Germline CDR1 KGHSH, CDR2 LQKENI. V was cut by 2 bases and J by 3 bases, with 14 bases left in between. The CDR3 region has the DNA TGTGCCAGCTCACCATCCCAAGGGCCCTTCTACGAGCAGTACTTC. Its translation is CASSPSQGPFYEQYF.

This clonotype appeared a few times. V gene TRBV19 combines with J gene TRBJ2-7, with 9 nucleotides matching TRBD1. Per germline, CDR1 LNHDA and CDR2 SQIVND (reference sequence). With 3 bases clipped from V and 3 bases from J, the junction kept 6 bases outside the gene matches. The CDR3 runs to 15 residues. Here the CDR3 DNA reads TGTGCCAGTAGTATTGGGACAGGGCCTTTCTACGAGCAGTACTTC. Amino acids: CASSIGTGPFYEQYF.

Worth noting for this clonotype: Being one base from a much bigger clone, this may be a read error. The chain couples TRBV19 to TRBJ1-1; D uncertain. The CDR3 totals 16 residues. Trimming took off 0 bases at V and 10 bases at J, with 21 bases between the two ends. Per germline, CDR1 LNHDA and CDR2 SQIVND (reference sequence). CDR3 in amino acids: CASSIEGQAEQFGAFF. The CDR3 DNA reads as TGTGCCAGTAGTATAGAAGGCCAGGCAGAACAGTTCGGAGCTTTCTTT.

This clonotype was found many times. The chain has TRBV5-1 and TRBJ1-2; TRBD1 matches at 8 bases. The CDR3 covers 15 residues. CDR1 and CDR2 from the germline V gene are SGHRS and YFSETQ. V shed 0 bases and J 5 bases; nucleotides not matched to a gene: 6. This CDR3 is CASSLGPQGAYGYTF. CDR3 nucleotide sequence: TGCGCCAGCAGCTTGGGCCCCCAGGGGGCGTATGGCTACACCTTC.

The chain joins TRBV4-1 to TRBJ1-5, with D possibly TRBD1 on 6 matching bases. The ends were cut back, 1 base at V and 2 bases at J, with 15 bases in the middle. The CDR3 is 17 residues long. Germline V gene data show CDR1 as MGHRA and CDR2 as YSYEKL. This CDR3 is CASSQVLGGVRNQPQHF. The CDR3 nucleotides read TGCGCCAGCAGCCAAGTTCTAGGGGGGGTTCGCAATCAGCCCCAGCATTTT.

This clonotype was recorded a few times. The chain employs TRBV3-1 and TRBJ2-5, with D maybe TRBD1 (6 bases). From germline, CDR1 is LGHDT and CDR2 YNNKEL (reference sequence). The CDR3 is 14 amino acids. V dropped 4 bases and J dropped 2 bases, with 11 bases sitting between them. The CDR3 is CASSRWTDQETQYF. The DNA of the CDR3 is TGTGCCAGCAGCCGCTGGACAGATCAAGAGACCCAGTACTTC.

Ten or more counts support this clonotype. V is TRBV7-9 and J is TRBJ2-1, with TRBD2 matching over 10 bases. Germline V gene lookup returns CDR1 SEHNR and CDR2 FQNEAQ (reference sequence). The CDR3 has 15 residues. Trimming at V came to 3 bases and at J to 9 bases, leaving 8 bases not matched to a gene. The CDR3 loop is CASSFLAGEDSEQFF. CDR3 coding DNA: TGTGCCAGCAGCTTCCTAGCGGGGGAGGACAGTGAGCAGTTCTTC.

This clonotype appeared many times. CDR3 sequence reads: CASSVETFSVGYTF. CDR3 sequence (DNA): TGTGCCAGCAGCGTCGAGACCTTTTCTGTTGGCTACACCTTC. The gene calls are TRBV9 and TRBJ1-2; D uncertain. CDR1 and CDR2 (germline): SGDLS, YYNGEE. Trimming removed 2 bases from V and 7 bases from J, with 15 bases in between. This CDR3 region has 14 residues.

Only a few counts were recorded for this clonotype. A much larger clonotype is one base distant, so this may be a read error. The chain combines TRBV12-5 with TRBJ1-1, with D unclear. Looked up from germline, CDR1 is LGHNT and CDR2 is FRNRAP. The germline V and J ends were trimmed by 4 bases and 1 base, with 16 bases remaining between them. This CDR3 comprises 16 residues. The CDR3 DNA is TGTGCTAGTGGTTCCAAACTTCGAAGAGGGAACACTGAAGCTTTCTTT. Amino acids: CASGSKLRRGNTEAFF.

The table lists this clonotype with a few counts. The chain joins TRBV6-1 to TRBJ2-3; D is unresolved. Germline V gene sequence: CDR1 MNHNS, CDR2 SASEGT. The CDR3 sequence is 11 residues long. The ends were cut back, 1 base at V and 7 bases at J, with 3 bases in the middle. DNA of the CDR3: TGTGCCAGCAGTGAAGGGTATACGCAGTATTTT. Protein sequence: CASSEGYTQYF.

The sample holds a few counts of this clonotype. The V call is TRBV4-1, the J call TRBJ1-5; a weak D match, TRBD1 (5 bases). From germline, CDR1 is MGHRA and CDR2 YSYEKL. The CDR3 extends over 15 amino acids. Trimming took off 3 bases at V and 9 bases at J, with 18 bases between the two ends. The CDR3 DNA reads as TGCGCCAGCAGCCATTTTGGGCGGGGGGAGCTGCCCCAGCATTTT. Translating gives CASSHFGRGELPQHF.

V and J are TRBV6-1 and TRBJ2-2; 8 bases map to TRBD1. The CDR3 totals 14 residues. The V gene end was trimmed by 6 bases and the J gene end by 4 bases; junction bases not matched to a gene: 4. CDR1 is MNHNS, CDR2 SASEGT, per germline. CDR3 sequence: CASRRTGTTGELFF. The DNA of the CDR3 is TGTGCCAGCAGGAGGACAGGGACCACCGGGGAGCTGTTTTTT.

The chain is built from TRBV6-1 and TRBJ2-5; 11 nucleotides match TRBD2. V dropped 2 bases and J dropped 2; count of bases not matched to a gene: 10. The CDR3 consists of 18 residues. The germline V gene has CDR1 MNHNS and CDR2 SASEGT. Here the CDR3 reads CASSETGGASGGQETQYF. The CDR3 DNA is TGTGCCAGCAGTGAAACAGGGGGCGCTAGCGGGGGGCAAGAGACCCAGTACTTC.

The sample holds many counts of this clonotype. The chain links TRBV2 to TRBJ1-3; D remains ambiguous. Trimming removed 2 bases at V and 3 bases at J, with 11 bases between. CDR3 length: 15 amino acids. CDR1 is SNHLY, CDR2 FYNNEI, per germline. In DNA form, the CDR3 reads TGTGCCAGCAGTGAATTAGAAGGGTTTGGAAACACCATATATTTT. As protein: CASSELEGFGNTIYF.

This clonotype has a count of ten or more. This chain connects TRBV10-3 to TRBJ2-1, with 10 bases matching TRBD1. CDR3 length: 13 amino acids. The V segment lost 8 bases and the J segment 5 bases; nucleotides outside the gene matches: 3. Per the germline V gene, CDR1 is ENHRY and CDR2 is SYGVKD. The CDR3 is CAIGTGADNEQFF. The CDR3 coding sequence is TGTGCCATCGGGACAGGGGCGGACAATGAGCAGTTCTTC.

J is TRBJ2-1 and V is TRBV5-1, with D possibly TRBD2 on 7 matching bases. The V end was cut by 2 bases, the J end by 7 bases, with 13 bases between. Germline V lookup: CDR1 SGHRS, CDR2 YFSETQ. The CDR3 loop spans 14 amino acids. The CDR3 DNA sequence: TGCGCCAGCAGCTTTTGGGGGGGCGGGAATGAGCAGTTCTTC. Translating it yields CASSFWGGGNEQFF.

CDR3 DNA sequence: TGCGCCAGCAACCAGGCCTCTGGAAACACCATATATTTT. Translated, it gives CASNQASGNTIYF. V and J are TRBV10-2 and TRBJ1-3; D not certain. V was cut by 7 bases and J by 0 bases, with 7 bases left in between. This CDR3 has 13 amino acids. CDR1 is WSHSY, CDR2 SAAADI, per germline.

V usage is TRBV5-1 and J usage is TRBJ1-2; TRBD1 agrees at 7 bases. This CDR3 is built from 15 residues. Germline values: CDR1 SGHRS, CDR2 YFSETQ. V was clipped by 4 bases and J by 7 bases; unmatched bases: 13. CDR3 amino acids: CASSTTLTGPGGYTF. The CDR3, as DNA: TGCGCCAGCAGCACGACCTTGACAGGGCCCGGTGGCTACACCTTC.

In regard to this clonotype: Given a much more abundant clone one base away, this may be a read error. This chain connects TRBV13 to TRBJ1-5; D might be TRBD1 (6 bases). This CDR3 is 16 amino acids long. CDR1 and CDR2 from the germline V gene are PRHDT and FYEKMQ (reference sequence). Here the CDR3 DNA reads TGTGCCAGCAGCCCAAGGGGGGGTGGCGCCAATCAGCCCCTGCATTTT. It encodes CASSPRGGGANQPLHF.

This clonotype has just a few counts. The V call is TRBV11-1, the J call TRBJ2-1, with a tentative D call TRBD2 (5 bases). Germline V gene lookup returns CDR1 SGHAT and CDR2 FQDESV (reference sequence). The V end lost 2 bases, the J end lost 6 bases, and 14 bases lay between the germline ends. CDR3 size: 15 residues. The CDR3 DNA reads TGTGCCAGCAGCTTAAGGCTTAATCGGGGCAATGAGCAGTTCTTC. Translation gives CASSLRLNRGNEQFF.

This clonotype was observed at least ten times. The chain couples TRBV20-1 to TRBJ2-1; the D call may be TRBD1 or TRBD2 (6 bases each). CDR3 length equals 14 residues. CDR1 is DFQATT, CDR2 SNEGSKA, per germline (reference sequence). Trimming took 6 bases from V and 4 from J, leaving 16 bases between them. The CDR3 spells CSAGLRGVYNEQFF. CDR3 nucleotide sequence: TGCAGTGCCGGGTTAAGGGGGGTATACAATGAGCAGTTCTTC.

The J gene is TRBJ2-1, the V gene TRBV7-9, with D unclear. This CDR3 has 15 residues. The germline V gene has CDR1 SEHNR and CDR2 FQNEAQ (reference sequence). V dropped 5 bases and J dropped 3 bases, with 14 bases sitting between them. Written as DNA, the CDR3 is TGTGCCAGCAGCCCAACCTACACATACTACAATGAGCAGTTCTTC. Its translation is CASSPTYTYYNEQFF.

There are many counts of this clonotype. This chain joins TRBV11-2 and TRBJ1-2; no clear D. V was trimmed by 3 bases and J by 1 base, leaving 3 bases between them. The CDR3 is made up of 12 amino acids. Germline CDR1 is SGHAT and CDR2 is FQNNGV. CDR3 sequence: CASSFSNYGYTF. The CDR3 nucleotides are TGTGCCAGCAGCTTTAGTAACTATGGCTACACCTTC.

The table lists this clonotype with many counts. This rearrangement joins TRBV3-1 to TRBJ2-5; TRBD2 is a possible D gene (6 bases). The V and J ends lost 1 base and 7 bases respectively, with 10 bases between them. Per the germline V gene, CDR1 is LGHDT and CDR2 is YNNKEL (reference sequence). The CDR3 sequence is 13 residues long. The DNA of the CDR3 is TGTGCCAGCAGCCAAGGTCAGGGAGGGACCCAGTACTTC. As protein: CASSQGQGGTQYF.